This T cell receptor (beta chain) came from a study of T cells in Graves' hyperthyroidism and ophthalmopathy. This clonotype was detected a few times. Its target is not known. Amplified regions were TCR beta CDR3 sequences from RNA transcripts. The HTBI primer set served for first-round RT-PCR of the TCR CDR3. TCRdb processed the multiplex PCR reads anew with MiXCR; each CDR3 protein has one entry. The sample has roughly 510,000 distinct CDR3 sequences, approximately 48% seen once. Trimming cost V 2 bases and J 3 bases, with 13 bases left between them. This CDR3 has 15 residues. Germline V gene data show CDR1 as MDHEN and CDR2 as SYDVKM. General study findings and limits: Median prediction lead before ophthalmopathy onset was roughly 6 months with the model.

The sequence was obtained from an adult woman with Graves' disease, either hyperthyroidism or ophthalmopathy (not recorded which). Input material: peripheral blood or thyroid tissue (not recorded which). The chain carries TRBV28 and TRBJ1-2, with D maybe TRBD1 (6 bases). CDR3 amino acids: CASSLRAGDYYGYTF. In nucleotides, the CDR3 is TGTGCCAGCAGTTTACGGGCAGGGGACTACTATGGCTACACCTTC.